Listed here is a single T cell receptor (beta chain). What it binds is not known. Possible read error: a much larger clone is one base away. TCR beta VDJ and CDR3 were profiled, and genomic DNA was the template. One entry per CDR3 protein, called by TCRdb with MiXCR from the reads. Of about 150,000 distinct CDR3 sequences in the sample, roughly two fifths were seen once. The source of the sample is a study of CD8+CD57+ T cells in acquired aplastic anemia. Study findings and constraints: Overlap between patients and controls comprised 25 to 30 CD8+ CDR3 sequences.

The CDR3 covers 12 residues. Germline CDR1 is LGHDT and CDR2 is YNNKEL (reference sequence). The source material was sorted CD4+, CD8+, or CD8+CD57+ T cells (not recorded which) from PBMCs. The sequence came from a human donor in good health, serving as a control. The rearrangement links TRBV3-1 to TRBJ2-1; 7 nucleotides align to TRBD2. CDR3 region: CAGSQAGNEQFF. CDR3 sequence (DNA): TGTGCCGGCAGCCAAGCGGGAAATGAGCAGTTCTTC.